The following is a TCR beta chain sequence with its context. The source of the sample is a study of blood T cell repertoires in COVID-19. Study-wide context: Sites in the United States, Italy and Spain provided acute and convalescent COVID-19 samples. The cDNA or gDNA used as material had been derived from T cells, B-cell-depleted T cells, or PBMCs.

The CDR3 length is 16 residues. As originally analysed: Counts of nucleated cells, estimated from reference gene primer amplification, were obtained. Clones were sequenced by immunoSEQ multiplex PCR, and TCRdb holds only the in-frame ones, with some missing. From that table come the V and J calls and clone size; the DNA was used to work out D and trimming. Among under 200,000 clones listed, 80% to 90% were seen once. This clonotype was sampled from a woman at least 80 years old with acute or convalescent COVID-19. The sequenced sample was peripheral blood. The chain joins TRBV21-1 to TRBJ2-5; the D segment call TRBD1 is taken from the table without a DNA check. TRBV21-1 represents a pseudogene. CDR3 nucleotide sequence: TGTGCCAGCAGCAAAACCCAAACAGGGCTTGTCGATACCCAGTACTTC. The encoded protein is CASSKTQTGLVDTQYF.